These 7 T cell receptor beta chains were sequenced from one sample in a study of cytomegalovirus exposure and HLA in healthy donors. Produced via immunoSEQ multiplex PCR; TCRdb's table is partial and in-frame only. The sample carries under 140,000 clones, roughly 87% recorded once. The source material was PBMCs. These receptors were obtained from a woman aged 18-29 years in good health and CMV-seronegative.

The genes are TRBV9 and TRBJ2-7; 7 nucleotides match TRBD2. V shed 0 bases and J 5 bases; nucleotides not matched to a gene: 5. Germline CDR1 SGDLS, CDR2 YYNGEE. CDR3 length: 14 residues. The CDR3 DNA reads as TGTGCCAGCAGCGTAGGGGAGGGAAGGAACGAGCAGTACTTC. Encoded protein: CASSVGEGRNEQYF.

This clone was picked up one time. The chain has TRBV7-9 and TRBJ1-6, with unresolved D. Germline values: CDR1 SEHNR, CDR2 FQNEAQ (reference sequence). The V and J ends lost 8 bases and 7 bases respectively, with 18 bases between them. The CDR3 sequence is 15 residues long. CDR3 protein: CASAERSSRNSPLHF. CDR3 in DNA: TGTGCCAGCGCAGAGAGGTCCTCAAGGAATTCACCCCTCCACTTT.

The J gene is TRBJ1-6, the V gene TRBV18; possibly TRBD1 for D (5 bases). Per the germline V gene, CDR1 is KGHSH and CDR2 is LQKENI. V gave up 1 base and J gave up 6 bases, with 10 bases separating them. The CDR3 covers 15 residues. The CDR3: CASSPRAGVNSPLHF. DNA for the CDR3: TGTGCCAGCTCACCACGGGCGGGGGTTAATTCACCCCTCCACTTT.

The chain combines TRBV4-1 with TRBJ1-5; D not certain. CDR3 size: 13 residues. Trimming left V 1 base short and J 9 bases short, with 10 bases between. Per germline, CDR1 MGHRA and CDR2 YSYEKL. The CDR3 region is CASSQGPRGPQHF. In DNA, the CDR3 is TGCGCCAGCAGCCAAGGCCCGCGGGGGCCCCAGCATTTT.

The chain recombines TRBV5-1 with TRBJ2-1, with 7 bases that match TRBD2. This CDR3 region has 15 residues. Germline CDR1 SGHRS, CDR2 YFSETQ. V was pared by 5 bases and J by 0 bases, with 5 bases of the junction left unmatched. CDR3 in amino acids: CASSTSEGSYNEQFF. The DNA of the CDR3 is TGCGCCAGCAGTACTAGCGAGGGCTCCTACAATGAGCAGTTCTTC.

CDR3 residues: CASSPRDRGTWETQYF. CDR3 nucleotides: TGCGCCAGCAGCCCCCGGGACAGGGGAACATGGGAGACCCAGTACTTC. V is TRBV4-3 and J is TRBJ2-5; 10 bases are shared with TRBD1. Germline V gene data show CDR1 as LGHNA and CDR2 as YSLEER. V shed 4 bases and J 5 bases; nucleotides not matched to a gene: 10. This CDR3 comprises 16 residues.

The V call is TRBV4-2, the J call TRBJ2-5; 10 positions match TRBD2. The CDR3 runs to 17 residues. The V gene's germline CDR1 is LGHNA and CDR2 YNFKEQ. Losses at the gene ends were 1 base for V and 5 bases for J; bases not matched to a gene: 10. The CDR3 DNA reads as TGTGCCAGCAGCCAAGGAAAGCGGGGGGGGTCGGCGGAGACCCAGTACTTC. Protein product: CASSQGKRGGSAETQYF.